This T cell receptor (beta chain) is drawn from a study of CD4 T cells in relation to SARS-CoV-2 and coronaviruses. Across the study: Controls used an HIV-1 Nef peptide pool or no peptide. Study-wide points: The cross-reactivity analysis covered only spike protein, not other viral proteins.

Unexposed donor CD4+ T cells date from about 2011-2018, before the COVID-19 pandemic. Isolation of CD4+ T cells took place after 10 days in culture. PBMCs were plated at about 2 million per well in IL-2-containing medium. On days 3 and 7, cultures got half fresh IL-2 medium. Sequencing used immunoSEQ multiplex PCR; TCRdb keeps in-frame clones, though not all of them. The sample lists some 20,000 clones, around 76% occurring once. The V and J ends lost 1 base and 5 bases, in that order; junction bases with no gene match: 9. There are 17 residues in the CDR3. CDR1 is SGHTA, CDR2 FQGNSA, per germline. With respect to this clone: Its specificity is unknown.

The TCR originated in a human donor in good health. The sequenced material came from CD4+ T cells from PBMCs, cultured in vitro. The chain joins TRBV7-2 to TRBJ2-5; 11 bases agree with TRBD2. The DNA for the CDR3 is TGTGCCAGCAGCTTAGGGGTCAGGGCTAGCGGGAGGGAGACCCAGTACTTC. Translation gives CASSLGVRASGRETQYF.